Each of the 32 T cell receptor beta chains below was sequenced from the same sample in a study of T cell repertoires in ileal Crohn's disease. Using immunoSEQ multiplex PCR, the repertoire was profiled, and TCRdb retains in-frame clones only, with some absent. The table records about 14,000 clones, just under 80% of them present only once. Sequencing was performed on ileal tissue. The receptors were sampled from an adult with Crohn's disease.

The rearrangement uses TRBV5-1 and TRBJ1-2; the match to TRBD1 covers 8 bases. Germline V gives CDR1 SGHRS, CDR2 YFSETQ. Unmatched junction bases numbered 9, after V lost 6 bases and J lost 5 bases. The CDR3 runs to 14 residues. The CDR3 DNA follows: TGCGCCAGCACTCCGGAACAGGGGGTATATGGCTACACCTTC. Its protein is CASTPEQGVYGYTF.

V and J are TRBV29-1 and TRBJ2-7; 7 bases map to TRBD2. J was trimmed by 4 bases and V by 4 bases; bases with no gene match: 7. Germline CDR1 is SQVTM and CDR2 is ANQGSEA. The CDR3 runs to 13 residues. CDR3 nucleotides: TGCAGCGTTGCGCTAGCGGTTAAATACGAGCAGTACTTC. This encodes CSVALAVKYEQYF.

The rearrangement links TRBV18 to TRBJ2-5; D remains ambiguous. This CDR3 spans 16 amino acids. Germline lookup yields CDR1 KGHSH and CDR2 LQKENI. With 4 bases removed from V and 5 bases from J, the gap between germline ends came to 20 bases. The CDR3 reads CASSQPGYDLVETQYF. CDR3 DNA sequence: TGTGCCAGCTCACAACCGGGCTACGATCTGGTCGAGACCCAGTACTTC.

The rearrangement joins TRBV5-5 to TRBJ2-5; D perhaps matches TRBD2 (5 bases). The ends were cut back, 4 bases at V and 3 bases at J, with 10 bases in the middle. CDR1 is SGHKS, CDR2 YYEKEE, per germline (reference sequence). This CDR3 has 13 residues. The CDR3 here is CASSGTRKETQYF. For the CDR3, the DNA is TGTGCCAGCAGCGGTACTAGGAAAGAGACCCAGTACTTC.

The V call is TRBV20-1, the J call TRBJ2-4; D gene uncertain. Between the trimmed V and J ends, which lost 7 bases and 8 bases, there was a span of 12 bases. Per the germline V gene, CDR1 is DFQATT and CDR2 is SNEGSKA (reference sequence). The CDR3 loop spans 11 amino acids. For the CDR3, the DNA is TGCAGTGGAGAGGCCTCCGACATTCAGTACTTC. Translation: CSGEASDIQYF.

This clone was counted a single time. The chain has TRBV6-6 and TRBJ2-3, with 7 bases fitting TRBD2. The V segment lost 6 bases and the J segment 4 bases; nucleotides outside the gene matches: 1. The germline CDR1 and CDR2 sequences are MNHNY and SVGAGI (reference sequence). The CDR3 sequence is 12 residues long. CDR3 coding DNA: TGTGCCAGCAGGGGAGGGTCAGATACGCAGTATTTT. As protein: CASRGGSDTQYF.

This clone was counted a single time. No conserved phenylalanine or tryptophan is present at the end of the CDR3, so a read error is the likely explanation. J is TRBJ1-1 and V is TRBV6-5; D unclear. V lost 6 bases, J lost 5 bases, and 13 bases lay in between. The CDR3 consists of 13 residues. Germline values: CDR1 MNHEY, CDR2 SVGAGI. CDR3 residues: CASRRQVSTEAFL. In nucleotides, the CDR3 is TGTGCCAGCAGGCGCCAGGTTTCTACTGAAGCTTTCCTT.

Written as DNA, the CDR3 is TGTGCCAGCAGCTTACTGGACAGAACCCATCAGCCCCAGCATTTT. Translation gives CASSLLDRTHQPQHF. The V gene is TRBV5-4, the J gene TRBJ1-5, with a weak D call TRBD1 (6 bases). Trimming left V 2 bases short and J 5 bases short, with 14 bases between. The CDR3 runs to 15 residues. The germline gives CDR1 SGHNT, CDR2 YYREEE (reference sequence).

As concerns this clone: Other DNA sequences in the same sample also yield this CDR3. The J gene is TRBJ1-2, the V gene TRBV5-6, with D possibly TRBD1 on 6 matching bases. The CDR3 loop spans 12 amino acids. Trimming pared 5 bases from V and 5 bases from J, leaving 10 bases between. Looked up from germline, CDR1 is SGHDT and CDR2 is YYEEEE. CDR3 bases: TGTGCCAGCAGGCTACAGGGATATGGCTACACCTTC. Translation gives CASRLQGYGYTF. The entire variable domain, with the rest obtained from reference TRBV5-6 and TRBJ1-2, is as follows: DAGVTQSPTHLIKTRGQQVTLRCSPKSGHDTVSWYQQALGQGPQFIFQYYEEEERQRGNFPDRFSGHQFPNYSSELNVNALLLGDSALYLCASRLQGYGYTFGSGTRLTVV.

A few counts support this clone. The J gene is TRBJ2-3, the V gene TRBV23-1, with TRBD2 matching 9 bases. TRBV23-1 is an ORF for which the function is uncertain. The CDR3 has 13 residues. Trimming at V came to 7 bases and at J to 4 bases, leaving 3 bases not matched to a gene. CDR3 sequence reads: CASKREEADTQYF. Written as DNA, the CDR3 is TGCGCCAGCAAGCGGGAGGAGGCAGATACGCAGTATTTT.

Note on this clone: Other DNA sequences in the sample encode the same CDR3. The gene calls are TRBV11-2 and TRBJ2-1; D might be TRBD2 (5 bases). This CDR3 contains 15 residues. Germline CDR1 and CDR2: SGHAT and FQNNGV. V lost 5 bases, J lost 5 bases, and 16 bases lay in between. CDR3 loop: CASSPPRAGDNEQFF. The CDR3 DNA sequence: TGTGCCAGCAGCCCCCCGCGGGCGGGTGACAATGAGCAGTTCTTC.

Here the CDR3 reads CASSILGDTEAFF. In nucleotides, the CDR3 is TGTGCCAGCAGCATCCTCGGGGACACTGAAGCTTTCTTT. This sequence joins TRBV7-3 and TRBJ1-1; D is unclear. The CDR3 sequence is 13 residues long. Per the germline V gene, CDR1 is SGHTA and CDR2 is FQGTGA. The V end was cut by 5 bases, the J end by 3 bases, with 10 bases between.

In this sample, this clone turned up a few times. The rearrangement uses TRBV15 and TRBJ1-4; 10 bases map to TRBD1. In germline, CDR1 is LNHNV, CDR2 YYDKDF (reference sequence). Trimming took 9 bases from V and 7 from J; bases not matched to a gene: 8. The CDR3 sequence is 14 residues long. The DNA of the CDR3 is TGTGCCACGGGCGACAGGGGGCAGGGTGAAAAACTGTTTTTT. Amino acids: CATGDRGQGEKLFF. The full variable domain, in which reference TRBV15 and TRBJ1-4 provide the parts outside the CDR3, is DAMVIQNPRYQVTQFGKPVTLSCSQTLNHNVMYWYQQKSSQAPKLLFHYYDKDFNNEADTPDNFQSRRPNTSFCFLDIRSPGLGDTAMYLCATGDRGQGEKLFFGSGTQLSVL.

A word on this clone: The sample contains more than one DNA sequence encoding this CDR3. The chain joins TRBV4-1 to TRBJ2-1, with TRBD2 as a possible D gene (6 bases). Germline CDR1 reads MGHRA; CDR2 reads YSYEKL. The CDR3 contains 15 residues. V was clipped by 0 bases and J by 2 bases, with 8 bases between them. CDR3 DNA: TGCGCCAGCAGCCAAGAGGGACTCCCCTACAATGAGCAGTTCTTC. Amino acid sequence: CASSQEGLPYNEQFF.

As regards this clone: As the CDR3 is not closed by the conserved phenylalanine or tryptophan, this likely results from a read error. The DNA is left out, because the CDR3 cannot be placed on it with certainty; the CDR3 is given as TCRdb lists it. The gene calls are TRBV6-5 and TRBJ1-2; the table's D call, TRBD1, has no DNA check behind it. Germline V gene data show CDR1 as MNHEY and CDR2 as SVGAGI. The CDR3 is 12 residues long, ends included. The CDR3 is CASRGTGHPPGI.

The chain recombines TRBV12-5 with TRBJ2-6, with 7 bases fitting TRBD1. CDR1 and CDR2 from the germline V gene are LGHNT and FRNRAP. The CDR3 loop spans 16 amino acids. V lost 1 base, J lost 1 base, and 1 base stayed unmatched. The CDR3 reads CASGLGQGSGANVLTF. CDR3 coding DNA: TGTGCTAGTGGTTTGGGACAGGGATCTGGGGCCAACGTCCTGACTTTC.

J is TRBJ1-2 and V is TRBV19; 9 nucleotides match TRBD1. Germline assignment: CDR1 LNHDA and CDR2 SQIVND (reference sequence). The CDR3 covers 14 residues. J was trimmed by 4 bases and V by 6 bases; bases with no gene match: 6. The CDR3 reads CASSPQGAGYGYTF. In DNA form, the CDR3 reads TGTGCCAGTAGCCCACAGGGGGCCGGCTATGGCTACACCTTC. Using reference TRBV19 and TRBJ1-2 for the parts outside the CDR3, the full variable domain is DGGITQSPKYLFRKEGQNVTLSCEQNLNHDAMYWYRQDPGQGLRLIYYSQIVNDFQKGDIAEGYSVSREKKESFPLTVTSAQKNPTAFYLCASSPQGAGYGYTFGSGTRLTVV.

This clone came up a few times. The genes are TRBV18 and TRBJ2-3, with 7 bases matching TRBD2. Trimming removed 5 bases from V and 2 bases from J; junction bases left unmatched: 4. Germline V gives CDR1 KGHSH, CDR2 LQKENI. The CDR3 extends over 14 amino acids. The CDR3 sequence is CASSSAGLTDTQYF. CDR3 in DNA: TGTGCCAGCTCATCAGCGGGACTCACAGATACGCAGTATTTT.

The chain links TRBV30 to TRBJ1-5, with D maybe TRBD1 (5 bases). The CDR3 has 14 amino acids. The germline V gene encodes CDR1 GTSNPN and CDR2 SVGIG (reference sequence). The germline V and J ends were trimmed by 2 bases and 2 bases, with 10 bases remaining between them. Here the CDR3 reads CAWSLSTGNQPQHF. The CDR3 DNA is TGTGCCTGGAGTTTGTCGACAGGCAATCAGCCCCAGCATTTT. Complete variable domain (other parts from reference TRBV30 and TRBJ1-5): SQTIHQWPATLVQPVGSPLSLECTVEGTSNPNLYWYRQAAGRGLQLLFYSVGIGQISSEVPQNLSASRPQDRQFILSSKKLLLSDSGFYLCAWSLSTGNQPQHFGDGTRLSIL.

This clone appeared a few times. J is TRBJ2-7 and V is TRBV11-1, with TRBD2 as a possible D gene (6 bases). CDR1 is SGHAT and CDR2 is FQDESV in the germline V gene (reference sequence). Between the trimmed V and J ends, which lost 1 base and 5 bases, there was a span of 12 bases. The CDR3 runs to 14 residues. The CDR3 sequence: CASSLEIAADEQYF. CDR3 coding DNA: TGTGCCAGCAGCTTAGAAATAGCGGCAGACGAGCAGTACTTC.

In its sample, this clone was seen a few times. The chain links TRBV7-8 to TRBJ2-1; D is possibly TRBD1 (5 bases). CDR3 length equals 14 residues. Trimming pared 8 bases from V and 0 bases from J, leaving 11 bases between. Germline-derived CDR1 and CDR2 are SGHVS and FQNEAQ. CDR3 nucleotide sequence: TGTGCCAGCTCCCCAGGGAACTCCTACAATGAGCAGTTCTTC. Translation gives CASSPGNSYNEQFF.

The genes are TRBV4-1 and TRBJ1-6, with 10 bases lining up with TRBD1. The trim removed 4 bases at V and 6 bases at J, leaving 9 bases unmatched. This CDR3 is built from 17 residues. The germline gives CDR1 MGHRA, CDR2 YSYEKL. CDR3 loop: CASSPQGQGPINSPLHF. The CDR3, as DNA: TGCGCCAGCAGCCCCCAGGGACAGGGGCCGATTAATTCACCCCTCCACTTT.

This chain links TRBV28 with TRBJ2-7; TRBD2 aligns across 12 bases. There are 15 residues in the CDR3. Trimming took 5 bases from V and 3 from J; bases not matched to a gene: 5. In germline, CDR1 is MDHEN, CDR2 SYDVKM. The CDR3 DNA reads TGTGCCAGCAGTCCCGGACTAGCGGGAAGCTACGAGCAGTACTTC. Translation: CASSPGLAGSYEQYF.

The chain recombines TRBV5-6 with TRBJ1-4; D gene uncertain. CDR1 and CDR2 from the germline V gene are SGHDT and YYEEEE. V lost 6 bases and J lost 6, with 15 bases in between. The CDR3 length is 14 residues. CDR3: CASIRRGGDEKLFF. Here the CDR3 DNA reads TGTGCCAGCATCCGACGGGGTGGAGATGAAAAACTGTTTTTT.

The rearrangement links TRBV5-6 to TRBJ1-1, with D uncertain. Trimming took 4 bases from V and 2 from J, leaving 15 bases between them. The germline CDR1 and CDR2 sequences are SGHDT and YYEEEE. The CDR3 extends over 15 amino acids. CDR3 sequence reads: CASSPSTGGNTEAFF. CDR3 DNA sequence: TGTGCCAGCAGCCCCTCGACGGGAGGAAACACTGAAGCTTTCTTT. The variable domain in full, completed from reference TRBV5-6 and TRBJ1-1, reads DAGVTQSPTHLIKTRGQQVTLRCSPKSGHDTVSWYQQALGQGPQFIFQYYEEEERQRGNFPDRFSGHQFPNYSSELNVNALLLGDSALYLCASSPSTGGNTEAFFGQGTRLTVV.

This clone was detected only a few times. This chain uses TRBV7-3 with TRBJ2-1; 9 bases are shared with TRBD2. Germline V gene data show CDR1 as SGHTA and CDR2 as FQGTGA. With V trimmed by 3 bases and J by 3 bases, 0 bases remained unmatched. The CDR3 has 14 residues. The CDR3, as DNA: TGTGCCAGCAGCTTTAGCGGGGGCTACAATGAGCAGTTCTTC. Translated: CASSFSGGYNEQFF. The whole variable domain, remainder taken from reference TRBV7-3 and TRBJ2-1, is GAGVSQTPSNKVTEKGKYVELRCDPISGHTALYWYRQSLGQGPEFLIYFQGTGAADDSGLPNDRFFAVRPEGSVSTLKIQRTERGDSAVYLCASSFSGGYNEQFFGPGTRLTVL.

V usage is TRBV7-2 and J usage is TRBJ1-1, with D uncertain. The CDR3 contains 16 residues. Per germline, CDR1 SGHTA and CDR2 FQGNSA. V lost 1 base to trimming and J lost 0 bases, with 12 bases between them. For the CDR3, the DNA is TGTGCCAGCAGCTTAGGACTCGGAATCTTGAACACTGAAGCTTTCTTT. Protein sequence: CASSLGLGILNTEAFF. Full variable domain (rest looked up from reference TRBV7-2 and TRBJ1-1): GAGVSQSPSNKVTEKGKDVELRCDPISGHTALYWYRQSLGQGLEFLIYFQGNSAPDKSGLPSDRFSAERTGGSVSTLTIQRTQQEDSAVYLCASSLGLGILNTEAFFGQGTRLTVV.

This clone was counted a few times. This chain joins TRBV6-5 and TRBJ2-1; TRBD2 matches 9 bases. Germline V gives CDR1 MNHEY, CDR2 SVGAGI. There are 14 residues in the CDR3. The V and J ends lost 7 bases and 4 bases, in that order; junction bases with no gene match: 5. CDR3 loop: CASNERGAYNEQFF. The CDR3 nucleotides are TGTGCCAGCAACGAGCGGGGGGCTTACAATGAGCAGTTCTTC.

The rearrangement joins TRBV5-1 to TRBJ2-3; 11 positions match TRBD2. The CDR3 is 16 residues long. V trimming: 6 bases; J trimming: 4 bases; junction bases outside the gene matches: 10. CDR1 SGHRS and CDR2 YFSETQ come from the germline V gene. DNA of the CDR3: TGCGCCAGCACCGAAACTAGCGGGGGTCCCGCAGATACGCAGTATTTT. It codes for CASTETSGGPADTQYF.

This clone was seen more than once but under ten times. This sequence joins TRBV6-5 and TRBJ1-2; D perhaps matches TRBD1 (5 bases). With 5 bases removed from V and 0 bases from J, the gap between germline ends came to 13 bases. CDR3 length: 15 residues. CDR1 and CDR2 (germline): MNHEY, SVGAGI. CDR3 in DNA: TGTGCCAGCAGTCCGACCATGGGGCCTAACTATGGCTACACCTTC. Protein: CASSPTMGPNYGYTF.

The chain has TRBV4-3 and TRBJ1-3; D gene ambiguous. This CDR3 has 13 amino acids. Looked up from germline, CDR1 is LGHNA and CDR2 is YSLEER. V gave up 0 bases and J gave up 4 bases, with 4 bases separating them. The CDR3 region is CASSQEQGNTIYF. CDR3 sequence (DNA): TGCGCCAGCAGCCAAGAGCAGGGAAACACCATATATTTT.

This clone was detected a few times. V is TRBV5-8 and J is TRBJ2-1, with TRBD2 as a possible D gene (7 bases). V was cut by 3 bases and J by 7 bases, with 17 bases left in between. Germline V gene data show CDR1 as SGHTS and CDR2 as YDEGEE. CDR3 length equals 15 residues. CDR3 nucleotides: TGTGCCAGCAGCTCTGGGGGGGGCCCATTAAATGAGCAGTTCTTC. This sequence encodes CASSSGGGPLNEQFF.